The TCR beta chain described here comes from a study of cytomegalovirus exposure and HLA in healthy donors. Here immunoSEQ multiplex PCR was the method, and the copy in TCRdb shows in-frame clones only, minus some. The table has under 200,000 clones, roughly nine tenths seen once. In germline, CDR1 is MDHEN, CDR2 SYDVKM. V shed 6 bases, J shed 1 base, and the junction held 10 bases outside the gene matches. The CDR3 consists of 17 residues. Specimen: PBMCs. This TCR derives from a woman aged 18-29 years in good health and CMV-seropositive. V usage is TRBV28 and J usage is TRBJ2-1; 9 nucleotides match TRBD2. CDR3 in DNA: TGTGCCAGCAGACGCCGACTAGCGGAAATGTCCTACAATGAGCAGTTCTTC. The encoded protein is CASRRRLAEMSYNEQFF.